The present T cell receptor (beta chain) was sequenced within a study of cytotoxic CD8 clonotypes in ibrutinib-treated CLL. TCRdb's table, derived via immunoSEQ multiplex PCR, lists solely in-frame clones and lacks some. The table records around 77,000 clones, over 75% of them present only once. From germline, CDR1 is DFQATT and CDR2 SNEGSKA (reference sequence). With 4 bases removed from V and 4 bases from J, the gap between germline ends came to 7 bases. The CDR3 has 11 amino acids. This specimen was PBMCs, taken at disease progression, from a patient treated with ibrutinib. This sequence joins TRBV20-1 and TRBJ1-2; D remains unclear. The receptor's source is a human donor with chronic lymphocytic leukemia. The CDR3 loop is CSATEGYGYTF. Here the CDR3 DNA reads TGCAGTGCTACAGAGGGCTATGGCTACACCTTC.